Below are 15 T cell receptor beta chains sequenced from a single sample in a study of spatial heterogeneity in lung cancer. Documented time point: sample taken at primary tumor resection. One entry per CDR3 protein, called by TCRdb with MiXCR from the 5' RACE reads. The sample records 8,400 or so distinct CDR3 sequences, about 4.2% being singletons. Sequenced material: PBMCs, taken at surgery. The receptors were gathered from a male donor with early-stage non-small cell lung cancer.

In this sample, this clonotype is medium-sized (0.01 to 0.1%). The chain uses TRBV4-3 and TRBJ1-2; possibly TRBD1 for D (6 bases). The CDR3 covers 14 residues. CDR1 is LGHNA and CDR2 is YSLEER in the germline V gene. Trimming pared 4 bases from V and 8 bases from J, leaving 17 bases between. This CDR3 reads CASSPTGTSSGYTF. CDR3 DNA: TGCGCCAGCAGCCCGACCGGGACATCGTCCGGCTACACCTTC.

This clonotype was detected ten times or more. J is TRBJ2-2 and V is TRBV6-5; D is unresolved. V was pared by 0 bases and J by 4 bases, with 9 bases between. Looked up from germline, CDR1 is MNHEY and CDR2 is SVGAGI. The CDR3 runs to 15 residues. The chain's CDR3 is CASSYSYRATGELFF. As DNA, the CDR3 is TGTGCCAGCAGTTACTCGTACAGAGCCACCGGGGAGCTGTTTTTT.

This clonotype is medium-sized by share. The V gene is TRBV10-3, the J gene TRBJ2-5, with D unclear. V was cut by 6 bases and J by 3 bases, with 14 bases left in between. CDR1 and CDR2 from the germline V gene are ENHRY and SYGVKD. The CDR3 extends over 14 amino acids. CDR3 sequence: CAISGSDKKETQYF. The CDR3 DNA is TGTGCCATCAGCGGGTCCGACAAAAAAGAGACCCAGTACTTC.

This clonotype is medium-sized by share. V gene TRBV7-9 combines with J gene TRBJ1-2; no reliable D call. Trimming shortened V by 2 bases and J by 3 bases, and 16 bases separated the two germline ends. CDR1 SEHNR and CDR2 FQNEAQ come from the germline V gene (reference sequence). This CDR3 region has 16 residues. CDR3 residues: CASSLIGPKVDYGYTF. The CDR3 DNA reads TGTGCCAGCAGCTTAATTGGGCCTAAGGTTGACTATGGCTACACCTTC.

This clonotype was observed many times. V gene TRBV4-1 combines with J gene TRBJ2-3; either TRBD1 or TRBD2 may fit D (5 bases each). V lost 3 bases to trimming and J lost 0 bases, with 19 bases between them. This CDR3 contains 18 residues. The germline CDR1 and CDR2 sequences are MGHRA and YSYEKL. The CDR3 loop is CASSHASWGIRSTDTQYF. CDR3 nucleotides: TGCGCCAGCAGCCACGCGTCGTGGGGGATACGGAGCACAGATACGCAGTATTTT.

Sample share makes this clonotype medium-sized. CDR3 region: CASSQRQGVRTGELFF. CDR3 coding DNA: TGTGCCAGCAGCCAGCGACAGGGGGTACGCACCGGGGAGCTGTTTTTT. The chain combines TRBV3-1 with TRBJ2-2, with 9 bases that match TRBD1. Trimming took 3 bases from V and 4 from J; bases not matched to a gene: 6. Germline CDR1 reads LGHDT; CDR2 reads YNNKEL (reference sequence). The CDR3 has 16 residues.

This clonotype was counted ten times or more. The chain carries TRBV7-2 and TRBJ1-4; D perhaps matches TRBD1 (5 bases). Germline CDR1 is SGHTA and CDR2 is FQGNSA. Trimming removed 5 bases from V and 0 bases from J, with 13 bases in between. The CDR3 is 16 amino acids. Here the CDR3 DNA reads TGTGCCAGCAGCCGGGACCGCCTTTCAACTAATGAAAAACTGTTTTTT. Its translation is CASSRDRLSTNEKLFF.

This clonotype is labeled medium-sized. The chain is built from TRBV20-1 and TRBJ1-1; TRBD1 might be the D (5 bases). Germline V gene lookup returns CDR1 DFQATT and CDR2 SNEGSKA (reference sequence). V gave up 1 base and J gave up 3 bases, with 12 bases separating them. The CDR3 has 14 residues. The CDR3 loop is CSARVLTGYTEAFF. The CDR3 coding sequence is TGCAGTGCTAGAGTACTAACAGGCTACACTGAAGCTTTCTTT.

Turning to this clonotype: It may be a read error: a sequence one base away is much more abundant. The chain is built from TRBV5-6 and TRBJ2-5; D is unclear. Trimming pared 2 bases from V and 4 bases from J, leaving 12 bases between. Looked up from germline, CDR1 is SGHDT and CDR2 is YYEEEE. The CDR3 runs 14 residues. CDR3 coding DNA: TGTGCCAGCAGCTTAAGCAGACTGGGAGAGACCCAGTACTTC. Translated: CASSLSRLGETQYF.

This sequence joins TRBV7-2 and TRBJ1-4, with a tentative D call TRBD1 (5 bases). With 2 bases removed from V and 5 bases from J, the gap between germline ends came to 15 bases. This CDR3 is built from 16 residues. The germline V gene encodes CDR1 SGHTA and CDR2 FQGNSA. CDR3 in amino acids: CASSLYPGSLNEKLFF. The CDR3 nucleotides are TGTGCCAGCAGCTTATACCCAGGGAGTTTGAATGAAAAACTGTTTTTT.

The J gene is TRBJ1-1, the V gene TRBV5-1, with D possibly TRBD1 on 5 matching bases. Germline lookup yields CDR1 SGHRS and CDR2 YFSETQ. V shed 0 bases and J shed 11 bases, with 11 bases lying between them. The CDR3 runs 12 residues. Here the CDR3 DNA reads TGCGCCAGCAGCTTGGATCAGGGTGTCGCTTTCTTT. It translates to CASSLDQGVAFF.

The chain joins TRBV6-2 or TRBV6-3 to TRBJ1-2; D perhaps matches TRBD1 (6 bases). With 2 bases removed from V and 6 bases from J, the gap between germline ends came to 19 bases. Germline CDR1 is MNHEY and CDR2 is SVGEGT. The CDR3 covers 16 residues. CDR3: CASSYGGYTARDGYTF. The CDR3 DNA follows: TGTGCCAGCAGTTACGGGGGCTACACAGCGAGGGATGGCTACACCTTC.

Many counts were recorded for this clonotype. This rearrangement joins TRBV7-2 to TRBJ1-5, with 10 bases aligning to TRBD1. The trim removed 5 bases at V and 6 bases at J, leaving 4 bases unmatched. This CDR3 has 14 amino acids. Germline V gene data show CDR1 as SGHTA and CDR2 as FQGNSA. CDR3 sequence reads: CASSRTGGGQPQHF. CDR3 coding DNA: TGTGCCAGCAGCCGGACAGGGGGAGGTCAGCCCCAGCATTTT.

In its sample, this clonotype is medium-sized. The genes are TRBV29-1 and TRBJ2-3; 7 bases are a match to TRBD1. V was pared by 1 base and J by 4 bases, with 5 bases of the junction left unmatched. From germline, CDR1 is SQVTM and CDR2 ANQGSEA. This CDR3 has 14 amino acids. CDR3 DNA sequence: TGCAGCGTTGAAGGACAGGGTAACCCAGATACGCAGTATTTT. This gives the protein CSVEGQGNPDTQYF.

By frequency in the sample, this clonotype is medium-sized (0.01 to 0.1%). The rearrangement joins TRBV2 to TRBJ1-5; no definite D call. Trimming removed 8 bases at V and 0 bases at J, with 11 bases between. CDR1 is SNHLY and CDR2 is FYNNEI in the germline V gene. This CDR3 comprises 14 residues. This CDR3 is CASGRRGSNQPQHF. CDR3 nucleotide sequence: TGTGCCAGCGGCCGCCGGGGTAGCAATCAGCCCCAGCATTTT. The variable domain in full, with the rest retrieved from reference TRBV2 and TRBJ1-5, is EPEVTQTPSHQVTQMGQEVILRCVPISNHLYFYWYRQILGQKVEFLVSFYNNEISEKSEIFDDQFSVERPDGSNFTLKIRSTKLEDSAMYFCASGRRGSNQPQHFGDGTRLSIL.